This TCR beta chain is from a study of T-cell memory formation after mild COVID-19. Findings of the study overall: Second-wave clones reaching peak frequency on day 37 lacked confirmed SARS-CoV-2 specificity.

J was trimmed by 7 bases and V by 6 bases; bases with no gene match: 15. Germline lookup yields CDR1 SGHTA and CDR2 FQGNSA. The CDR3 runs 16 residues. Note on this clonotype: Its antigen is currently unknown.

TCRdb reprocessed the 5' RACE reads via MiXCR and lists one record per CDR3 protein. The profile covers hundreds of thousands of distinct CDR3 sequences, with less than 25% appearing a single time and around 12% taken by the ten largest. The clonotype comes from an adult woman who had mild COVID-19 (a few samples of this study predate the infection). Cell type and time point are not known. The source material was PBMCs or a T cell subset sorted from them (not recorded which). The chain carries TRBV7-2 and TRBJ2-5; 9 bases align to TRBD2. The CDR3 sequence: CASSRGGGRAARTQYF. The DNA for the CDR3 is TGTGCCAGCAGTCGTGGGGGCGGGAGGGCCGCAAGGACCCAGTACTTC.